This is a list of T cell receptor beta chains from one sample in a study of cytomegalovirus exposure and HLA in healthy donors. Measured with immunoSEQ multiplex PCR; TCRdb has only the in-frame clones, and not every one. The table records more than 130,000 clones, less than 85% of them present only once. The material sequenced was PBMCs. All receptors derive from a man aged 40-50 years in good health and CMV-seropositive. CDR3s leave out the opening cysteine and the closing phenylalanine or tryptophan. Each record gives: V gene, J gene, CDR3 protein.

TRBV6-5	TRBJ1-4	ASRDDRGLNEKLF
TRBV5-4	TRBJ2-7	ASSSGQFRNEQY
TRBV19	TRBJ1-5	ASSLGLSNQPQH
TRBV9	TRBJ2-1	ASSAQGNEQF
TRBV19	TRBJ1-4	ASSVPGQGSFEKKLF
TRBV18	TRBJ2-2	ASSRRGPGTGELF
TRBV28	TRBJ1-5	SGGGQPQH
TRBV27	TRBJ2-5	ASTTTSGRAHSETQY
TRBV29-1	TRBJ1-1	SVGRGHTEAF
TRBV7-2	TRBJ1-5	ASTLAATQPQH
TRBV30	TRBJ2-3	AWTRSGPITDTQY
TRBV27	TRBJ2-2	ASSTRTGIGELF
TRBV11-1	TRBJ2-3	ASSLERLAGTDTQY
TRBV19	TRBJ2-7	ASSLTGTGSNQQY
TRBV9	TRBJ2-7	ASSVGSGRYYEQY
TRBV7-9	TRBJ1-1	ASSPGQLQAF
TRBV5-1	TRBJ1-1	ASRPLEHTEAF
TRBV28	TRBJ2-2	ASSSRDRNTGELF
TRBV5-1	TRBJ1-4	ASSQTGATNEKLF
TRBV10-1	TRBJ2-2	ASSDPQVGRGGELF
TRBV4-3	TRBJ1-1	ASSQGGSPSAEAF
TRBV5-1	TRBJ2-7	ASSPGSGTGLYEQY
TRBV29-1	TRBJ2-2	SVEAGYTGELF
TRBV6-1	TRBJ1-5	ASSVGQGVFNQPQH
TRBV19	TRBJ1-6	ASSMAQGVSSPLH
TRBV7-2	TRBJ2-2	ATARLSGGARAGELF
TRBV7-2	TRBJ1-6	ASSTGRQGLGSPLH
TRBV30	TRBJ1-5	AWTLGRGSNQPQH
TRBV5-4	TRBJ2-7	ASSPGTYEQY
TRBV15	TRBJ2-2	ATSREGDRDTGELF
TRBV7-8	TRBJ1-4	ASSLRGRKATLANEKLF
TRBV6-5	TRBJ2-3	ASSPGGYTQY
TRBV5-4	TRBJ2-7	ASSLGAPRGYEQY
TRBV6-5	TRBJ2-7	ASRLAGALYEQY
TRBV9	TRBJ1-1	ASTALRTVNTEAF
TRBV6-5	TRBJ1-4	ASSLTGTNEKLF
TRBV4-3	TRBJ1-1	ASSQGATGTGGSEAF
TRBV5-6	TRBJ1-2	ASRKWGTGGNYGYT
TRBV5-6	TRBJ1-4	ASSLDGRDELF
TRBV28	TRBJ1-1	ASSERMNTEAF
TRBV28	TRBJ2-3	ASIASGLAGGRTDTQY
TRBV7-8	TRBJ1-1	ASSLAMGGFAEAF
TRBV27	TRBJ2-2	ASGYSRRGARLNTGELF
TRBV19	TRBJ1-6	ASSRQRGPSKSYNSPLH
TRBV5-4	TRBJ1-1	ASSLEVSRQGLNTEAF